One and the same sample provided the 27 T cell receptor beta chains below, sequenced in a study of cytomegalovirus exposure and HLA in healthy donors. The PCR ran on 60 Vbeta and 13 Jbeta primers. Clones were read by immunoSEQ multiplex PCR, and TCRdb kept only the in-frame ones, dropping some. This sample has just under 250,000 clones, with 82% found just once. Sequencing was carried out using PBMCs. All receptors derive from a woman between 40 and 50 years old in good health and CMV-seropositive.

In this sample, this clone turned up a few times. The chain has TRBV5-6 and TRBJ2-7; D might be TRBD1 (6 bases). The CDR3 has 14 amino acids. The germline V and J ends were trimmed by 4 bases and 3 bases, with 14 bases remaining between them. Per the germline V gene, CDR1 is SGHDT and CDR2 is YYEEEE. The CDR3 coding sequence is TGTGCCAGCAGCCTGGGTAGGGACAACTACGAGCAGTACTTC. Translating gives CASSLGRDNYEQYF.

The table lists this clone with a few counts. This chain links TRBV5-1 with TRBJ2-1, with D unclear. The ends were cut back, 1 base at V and 6 bases at J, with 5 bases in the middle. In germline, CDR1 is SGHRS, CDR2 YFSETQ. This CDR3 contains 12 residues. The CDR3 protein is CASSLSSNEQFF. Here the CDR3 DNA reads TGCGCCAGCAGCTTGTCGTCCAATGAGCAGTTCTTC.

CDR3 bases: TGTGCCAGCAGCTTAGGACAGGGGTTCGCCTACGAGCAGTACTTC. Its protein is CASSLGQGFAYEQYF. V and J are TRBV11-2 and TRBJ2-7; TRBD1 agrees at 8 bases. This CDR3 region has 15 residues. Germline V gene sequence: CDR1 SGHAT, CDR2 FQNNGV. V lost 1 base and J lost 2; bases outside the gene matches: 4.

CDR3 sequence reads: CASSQKTGTSTDTQYF. In DNA form, the CDR3 reads TGTGCCAGCAGCCAAAAGACAGGCACTAGCACAGATACGCAGTATTTT. The genes are TRBV5-4 and TRBJ2-3; D possibly corresponds to TRBD1 (6 bases). Per germline, CDR1 SGHNT and CDR2 YYREEE (reference sequence). The CDR3 runs 16 residues. The V and J ends lost 4 bases and 0 bases respectively, with 15 bases between them.

This chain uses TRBV5-1 with TRBJ1-2; 9 bases fit TRBD1. Germline CDR1 is SGHRS and CDR2 is YFSETQ. The J segment lost 4 bases and the V segment lost 4 bases, leaving 5 bases of the junction unmatched. The CDR3 runs to 14 residues. The CDR3 bases are TGCGCCAGCAGCCGGGACAGGGAGAGCTATGGCTACACCTTC. Amino acid sequence: CASSRDRESYGYTF.

The rearrangement joins TRBV30 to TRBJ1-1, with a tentative D call TRBD1 (6 bases). The CDR3 totals 13 residues. The V gene lost 4 bases and the J gene lost 5 bases, with 14 bases spanning the gap. Germline-derived CDR1 and CDR2 are GTSNPN and SVGIG (reference sequence). CDR3 in DNA: TGTGCCTGGAAACACAGGGATATAACTGAAGCTTTCTTT. It translates to CAWKHRDITEAFF.

The chain uses TRBV5-1 and TRBJ2-5; the match to TRBD1 covers 9 bases. The DNA end is a closer match to TRBJ2-7, so the J assignment may be wrong. CDR3 length equals 15 residues. Germline V gives CDR1 SGHRS, CDR2 YFSETQ. CDR3 DNA sequence: TGCGCCAGCAGCTTGTCGGGACAGGGACCCTACGAGCAGTACTTC. Translation gives CASSLSGQGPYEQYF.

V usage is TRBV19 and J usage is TRBJ1-1; D uncertain. V was trimmed by 1 base and J by 1 base, leaving 7 bases between them. Germline lookup yields CDR1 LNHDA and CDR2 SQIVND (reference sequence). The CDR3 sequence is 14 residues long. The CDR3 region has the DNA TGTGCCAGTAGTATAGTACGGGGGAACACTGAAGCTTTCTTT. This codes for CASSIVRGNTEAFF.

In DNA, the CDR3 is TGTGCCAGCAGTTACGAGACAGGTTATCGGTACTTC. Translated, it gives CASSYETGYRYF. This sequence joins TRBV6-6 and TRBJ2-5, with a weak D call TRBD1 (6 bases). Trimming shortened V by 2 bases and J by 13 bases, and 14 bases separated the two germline ends. The CDR3 is 12 residues long. The germline gives CDR1 MNHNY, CDR2 SVGAGI (reference sequence).

The V and J genes are TRBV7-3 and TRBJ1-2; D might be TRBD1 (5 bases). This CDR3 is built from 13 residues. Germline lookup yields CDR1 SGHTA and CDR2 FQGTGA. Trimming shortened V by 1 base and J by 7 bases, and 10 bases separated the two germline ends. CDR3 sequence: CASSLKGRGGYTF. The CDR3 nucleotides read TGTGCCAGCAGCTTAAAGGGGAGGGGTGGCTACACCTTC.

The V gene is TRBV10-3, the J gene TRBJ1-2; D possibly corresponds to TRBD1 (5 bases). The CDR3 sequence is 14 residues long. Trimming pared 0 bases from V and 7 bases from J, leaving 12 bases between. Germline assignment: CDR1 ENHRY and CDR2 SYGVKD. This chain's CDR3 is CAISESAGPGGYTF. The CDR3 nucleotides are TGTGCCATCAGTGAGTCGGCAGGGCCGGGTGGCTACACCTTC.

V is TRBV4-3 and J is TRBJ2-3, with TRBD2 matching 11 bases. V lost 1 base to trimming and J lost 6 bases; unmatched junction nucleotides: 9. The V gene's germline CDR1 is LGHNA and CDR2 YSLEER. CDR3 length: 17 amino acids. The CDR3 loop is CASSQGPGTSGRDTQYF. The CDR3 DNA reads TGCGCCAGCAGCCAAGGCCCCGGGACTAGCGGCAGGGATACGCAGTATTTT.

The V and J genes are TRBV6-6 and TRBJ1-2; D gene uncertain. Trimming removed 0 bases from V and 8 bases from J, with 13 bases in between. The CDR3 length is 14 residues. Germline V lookup: CDR1 MNHNY, CDR2 SVGAGI (reference sequence). CDR3 loop: CASSYSGRRNGYTF. DNA for the CDR3: TGTGCCAGCAGTTACTCGGGCCGACGTAACGGCTACACCTTC.

This clone was observed once. The rearrangement links TRBV19 to TRBJ1-3; D gene unclear. There are 14 residues in the CDR3. The V end was cut by 8 bases, the J end by 0 bases, with 11 bases between. Germline-derived CDR1 and CDR2 are LNHDA and SQIVND (reference sequence). CDR3 sequence reads: CASSTRDSGNTIYF. The CDR3 bases are TGTGCCAGTTCTACCCGGGACTCTGGAAACACCATATATTTT.

This clone was detected a few times. This sequence joins TRBV11-3 and TRBJ2-3, with 8 bases fitting TRBD2. CDR3 length: 14 amino acids. The junction had 7 bases not matched to a gene; V was cut back by 5 bases and J by 6 bases. Germline V lookup: CDR1 SGHNT, CDR2 YENEEA. Here the CDR3 DNA reads TGTGCCAGCAGCCCCAGCGGGGGTGGGGATACGCAGTATTTT. This encodes CASSPSGGGDTQYF.

This clone was detected only once. The chain joins TRBV15 to TRBJ2-2; perhaps TRBD2 as D (6 bases). Trimming took off 3 bases at V and 8 bases at J, with 13 bases between the two ends. Germline V gives CDR1 LNHNV, CDR2 YYDKDF (reference sequence). The CDR3 consists of 14 residues. The CDR3 nucleotides are TGTGCCACCAGCAGGTACTTTGGGACTGGGGAGCTGTTTTTT. Translating it yields CATSRYFGTGELFF.

The chain couples TRBV9 to TRBJ1-5; TRBD1 might be the D (5 bases). Trimming pared 3 bases from V and 4 bases from J, leaving 11 bases between. The CDR3 length is 14 residues. From germline, CDR1 is SGDLS and CDR2 YYNGEE. For the CDR3, the DNA is TGTGCCAGCAGCGGCGGGACGGGGAATCAGCCCCAGCATTTT. It codes for CASSGGTGNQPQHF.

This chain links TRBV10-3 with TRBJ1-6; perhaps TRBD1 as D (6 bases). The CDR3 consists of 16 residues. CDR1 is ENHRY and CDR2 is SYGVKD in the germline V gene. The ends were cut back, 6 bases at V and 8 bases at J, with 20 bases in the middle. The CDR3 sequence is CAISPYDRSQDSPLHF. DNA for the CDR3: TGTGCCATCAGCCCTTATGACAGGTCTCAGGATTCACCCCTCCACTTT.

The chain employs TRBV19 and TRBJ1-1; a weak D match, TRBD1 (6 bases). The V gene lost 9 bases and the J gene lost 3 bases, with 14 bases spanning the gap. The CDR3 extends over 13 amino acids. Germline V gene sequence: CDR1 LNHDA, CDR2 SQIVND (reference sequence). This chain's CDR3 is CASKVQGDTEAFF. The CDR3 coding sequence is TGTGCCAGCAAGGTACAGGGAGACACTGAAGCTTTCTTT. The variable domain in full, with the rest retrieved from reference TRBV19 and TRBJ1-1, is DGGITQSPKYLFRKEGQNVTLSCEQNLNHDAMYWYRQDPGQGLRLIYYSQIVNDFQKGDIAEGYSVSREKKESFPLTVTSAQKNPTAFYLCASKVQGDTEAFFGQGTRLTVV.

This clone occurred a few times. The rearrangement links TRBV13 to TRBJ2-4, with a tentative D call TRBD2 (6 bases). The V end was cut by 1 base, the J end by 0 bases, with 10 bases between. The CDR3 sequence is 16 residues long. CDR1 is PRHDT and CDR2 is FYEKMQ in the germline V gene (reference sequence). The CDR3 sequence is CASSLAGELAKNIQYF. DNA of the CDR3: TGTGCCAGCAGCTTAGCGGGAGAGCTAGCCAAAAACATTCAGTACTTC.

The chain has TRBV21-1 and TRBJ1-6; the table's D call, TRBD1, has no DNA check behind it. TRBV21-1 is given as a pseudogene. The CDR3 length is 15 residues. In nucleotides, the CDR3 is TGTGCCAAGATACCGGGACAGTGGGGAGGTTCACCCCTCCACTTT. Its translation: CAKIPGQWGGSPLHF.

The V and J genes are TRBV9 and TRBJ2-7; D is perhaps TRBD1 (5 bases). The CDR3 totals 14 residues. Germline V gene sequence: CDR1 SGDLS, CDR2 YYNGEE. Trimming left V 0 bases short and J 2 bases short, with 9 bases between. The CDR3 bases are TGTGCCAGCAGCGTAGAGGGGAAAACCTACGAGCAGTACTTC. As protein: CASSVEGKTYEQYF. Full variable domain (remainder filled in from reference TRBV9 and TRBJ2-7): DSGVTQTPKHLITATGQRVTLRCSPRSGDLSVYWYQQSLDQGLQFLIQYYNGEERAKGNILERFSAQQFPDLHSELNLSSLELGDSALYFCASSVEGKTYEQYFGPGTRLTVT.

The chain couples TRBV5-4 to TRBJ2-1; TRBD1 aligns across 7 bases. The CDR3 extends over 16 amino acids. Losses at the gene ends were 4 bases for V and 3 bases for J; bases not matched to a gene: 10. Germline values: CDR1 SGHNT, CDR2 YYREEE (reference sequence). CDR3 in DNA: TGTGCCAGCAGCGGAAGACAGGGAGCTTACTACAATGAGCAGTTCTTC. It codes for CASSGRQGAYYNEQFF.

About this clone: One end of the junction fails to match germline, which may point to a read error. CDR3 loop: CSSSLEGLGYGYTF. The CDR3 DNA follows: TGTTCCAGCAGCTTAGAGGGGCTGGGATATGGCTACACCTTC. The chain couples TRBV7-9 to TRBJ1-2; a weak D match, TRBD1 (5 bases). Germline CDR1 is SEHNR and CDR2 is FQNEAQ (reference sequence). The CDR3 covers 14 residues.

This clone is a singleton in its sample. The chain uses TRBV7-2 and TRBJ1-2, with D possibly matching TRBD1 (6 bases). This CDR3 is built from 15 residues. V lost 5 bases to trimming and J lost 3 bases, with 16 bases between them. Germline V gene sequence: CDR1 SGHTA, CDR2 FQGNSA. The DNA for the CDR3 is TGTGCCAGCAGCCTTCCCTTGACAGGCTACTATGGCTACACCTTC. Protein sequence: CASSLPLTGYYGYTF.

CDR3 nucleotides: TGTGCCAGCAGCTTAGTCGGGACAGGGAGCAATCAGCCCCAGCATTTT. This gives the protein CASSLVGTGSNQPQHF. The chain recombines TRBV7-2 with TRBJ1-5, with 9 positions matching TRBD1. V dropped 1 base and J dropped 1; count of bases not matched to a gene: 2. The germline V gene encodes CDR1 SGHTA and CDR2 FQGNSA. CDR3 length: 16 amino acids.

The rearrangement joins TRBV30 to TRBJ2-3; D is uncertain. Per germline, CDR1 GTSNPN and CDR2 SVGIG (reference sequence). There are 13 residues in the CDR3. V shed 0 bases and J shed 5 bases, with 9 bases lying between them. This CDR3 reads CAWSVLPGDTQYF. Here the CDR3 DNA reads TGTGCCTGGAGTGTCCTTCCGGGAGATACGCAGTATTTT.